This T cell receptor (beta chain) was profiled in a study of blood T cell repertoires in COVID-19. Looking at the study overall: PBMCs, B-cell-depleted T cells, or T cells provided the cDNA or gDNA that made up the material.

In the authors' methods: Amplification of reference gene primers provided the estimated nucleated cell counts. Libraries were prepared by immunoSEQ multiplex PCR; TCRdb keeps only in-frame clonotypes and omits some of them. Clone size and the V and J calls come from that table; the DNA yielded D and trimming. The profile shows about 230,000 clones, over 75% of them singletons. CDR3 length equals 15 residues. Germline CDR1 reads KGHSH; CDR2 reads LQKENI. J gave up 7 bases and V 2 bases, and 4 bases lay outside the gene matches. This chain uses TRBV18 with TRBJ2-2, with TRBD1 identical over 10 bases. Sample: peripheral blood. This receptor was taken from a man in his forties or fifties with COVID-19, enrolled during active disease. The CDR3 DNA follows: TGTGCCAGCTCACCAAGGGACAGGGGAATCGGGGAGCTGTTTTTT. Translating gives CASSPRDRGIGELFF.